This TCR beta chain was documented in a study of blood T cell repertoires in COVID-19. Authors' data handling: Estimation of nucleated cell counts relied on the amplification of reference gene primers. Profiling relied on immunoSEQ multiplex PCR, and the TCRdb table lists in-frame clones only, not all of them. V and J calls and clone size follow that table, whereas D and trimming were derived from the DNA. This table holds 150,000 to 200,000 clones, about 90% found once. Germline trimming cut 4 bases from V and 3 bases from J; bases unmatched to any gene: 5. There are 15 residues in the CDR3. Looked up from germline, CDR1 is SGHTA and CDR2 is FQGTGA.

This chain connects TRBV7-3 to TRBJ2-2, with TRBD1 matching over 7 bases. The sequenced sample consisted of peripheral blood. This TCR derives from a man between 60 and 70 years old with active or convalescent COVID-19. The CDR3 DNA reads as TGTGCCAGCAGCTCACAGGGGATGGACACCGGGGAGCTGTTTTTT. It encodes CASSSQGMDTGELFF.